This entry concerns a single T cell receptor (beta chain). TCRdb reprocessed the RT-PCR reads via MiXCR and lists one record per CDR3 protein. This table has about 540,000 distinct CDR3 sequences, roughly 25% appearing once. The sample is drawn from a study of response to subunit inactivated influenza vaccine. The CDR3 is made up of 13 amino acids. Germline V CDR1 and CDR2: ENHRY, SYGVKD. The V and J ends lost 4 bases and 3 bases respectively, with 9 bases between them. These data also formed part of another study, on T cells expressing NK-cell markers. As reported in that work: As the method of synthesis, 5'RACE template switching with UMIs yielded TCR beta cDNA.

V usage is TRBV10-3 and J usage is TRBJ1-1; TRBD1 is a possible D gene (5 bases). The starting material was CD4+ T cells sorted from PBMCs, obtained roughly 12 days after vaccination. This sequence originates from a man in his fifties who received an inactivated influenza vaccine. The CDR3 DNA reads TGTGCCATCAGTGGGGGGGATGACACTGAAGCTTTCTTT. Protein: CAISGGDDTEAFF.